These T cell receptor beta chains were read from a single sample in a study of T cells expressing NK-cell markers. For each CDR3 protein, TCRdb gives one entry from its re-call of the 5' RACE reads, without DNA. Found here are around 550,000 distinct CDR3 sequences; the top ten clones hold roughly 3.5%. Sequencing was performed on blood T cells: a sorted CD56 or NKG2C T cell subset, CD4+ or CD8+ T cells, or bulk PBMC T cells (not recorded which). These receptors were collected from a man aged 18 to 30 in good health. The CDR3 runs from the conserved cysteine through the conserved F or W. Each record gives: J gene, V gene, CDR3 length, CDR3 protein.

J gene: TRBJ2-3; V gene: TRBV6-2/TRBV6-3; CDR3 length: 14; CDR3 protein: CASHWTSVRDTQYF
J gene: TRBJ2-1; V gene: TRBV9; CDR3 length: 15; CDR3 protein: CASSVLRDPYNEQFF
J gene: TRBJ2-2; V gene: TRBV9; CDR3 length: 16; CDR3 protein: CASSSPSGANTGELFF
J gene: TRBJ2-2; V gene: TRBV4-2; CDR3 length: 16; CDR3 protein: CASSQDLGDNTGELFF
J gene: TRBJ2-2; V gene: TRBV24-1; CDR3 length: 13; CDR3 protein: CATAETGSGELFF
J gene: TRBJ1-3; V gene: TRBV5-1; CDR3 length: 16; CDR3 protein: CASAGTVLASGNTIYF
J gene: TRBJ2-7; V gene: TRBV20-1; CDR3 length: 16; CDR3 protein: CSARGTILGPTYEQYF
J gene: TRBJ1-3; V gene: TRBV11-2; CDR3 length: 16; CDR3 protein: CASSSRQGARGNTIYF
J gene: TRBJ2-1; V gene: TRBV5-1; CDR3 length: 17; CDR3 protein: CASSLFREVSSYNEQFF
J gene: TRBJ1-1; V gene: TRBV5-1; CDR3 length: 15; CDR3 protein: CASSTRAGGNTEAFF
J gene: TRBJ2-5; V gene: TRBV12-3/TRBV12-4; CDR3 length: 15; CDR3 protein: CASSLGLAVQETQYF
J gene: TRBJ1-1; V gene: TRBV7-9; CDR3 length: 14; CDR3 protein: CASSESRGLTEAFF
J gene: TRBJ2-7; V gene: TRBV5-1; CDR3 length: 15; CDR3 protein: CASSPSGSKSYEQYF
J gene: TRBJ2-6; V gene: TRBV12-3/TRBV12-4; CDR3 length: 18; CDR3 protein: CASSLKLAGFSGANVLTF
J gene: TRBJ2-5; V gene: TRBV7-9; CDR3 length: 13; CDR3 protein: CASSPMVQETQYF
J gene: TRBJ2-3; V gene: TRBV4-2; CDR3 length: 15; CDR3 protein: CASSQAWDRTDTQYF
J gene: TRBJ2-3; V gene: TRBV29-1; CDR3 length: 15; CDR3 protein: CSVGTALRGTDTQYF
J gene: TRBJ2-1; V gene: TRBV9; CDR3 length: 14; CDR3 protein: CASSVGLAYNEQFF
J gene: TRBJ2-1; V gene: TRBV25-1; CDR3 length: 13; CDR3 protein: CASKRQIDNEQFF
J gene: TRBJ2-3; V gene: TRBV6-5; CDR3 length: 15; CDR3 protein: CASAWRSSYTDTQYF
J gene: TRBJ1-5; V gene: TRBV2; CDR3 length: 13; CDR3 protein: CASGTGQVQPQHF
J gene: TRBJ2-3; V gene: TRBV7-8; CDR3 length: 15; CDR3 protein: CASSYWDGLFDTQYF
J gene: TRBJ2-6; V gene: TRBV25-1; CDR3 length: 20; CDR3 protein: CASSEGVSGRGNSGANVLTF
J gene: TRBJ1-6; V gene: TRBV4-2; CDR3 length: 16; CDR3 protein: CASSQGLTGGQSPLHF
J gene: TRBJ2-7; V gene: TRBV12-3/TRBV12-4; CDR3 length: 15; CDR3 protein: CASSFIADVTYEQYF
J gene: TRBJ2-1; V gene: TRBV28; CDR3 length: 12; CDR3 protein: CASSSMWDEQFF
J gene: TRBJ2-4; V gene: TRBV20-1; CDR3 length: 15; CDR3 protein: CSAPGLGLAKNIQYF
J gene: TRBJ2-7; V gene: TRBV3-1; CDR3 length: 13; CDR3 protein: CASSHSSVYEQYF
J gene: TRBJ2-1; V gene: TRBV5-5; CDR3 length: 18; CDR3 protein: CASSLAPGGSLSYNEQFF
J gene: TRBJ1-5; V gene: TRBV20-1; CDR3 length: 14; CDR3 protein: CSARTGRPNQPQHF
J gene: TRBJ2-6; V gene: TRBV18; CDR3 length: 16; CDR3 protein: CASSFGGLSGANVLTF
J gene: TRBJ2-1; V gene: TRBV5-1; CDR3 length: 16; CDR3 protein: CASSNEFSGSFNEQFF
J gene: TRBJ2-3; V gene: TRBV10-3; CDR3 length: 15; CDR3 protein: CAISEGGQNADTQYF
J gene: TRBJ2-6; V gene: TRBV11-2; CDR3 length: 19; CDR3 protein: CASSLGRDRAGSGANVLTF
J gene: TRBJ1-4; V gene: TRBV5-1; CDR3 length: 14; CDR3 protein: CASRQGRFNEKLFF
J gene: TRBJ2-1; V gene: TRBV6-5; CDR3 length: 13; CDR3 protein: CASTIRETGREFF
J gene: TRBJ1-6; V gene: TRBV5-1; CDR3 length: 18; CDR3 protein: CASSLTPMAGTGEAPLHF
J gene: TRBJ2-1; V gene: TRBV5-1; CDR3 length: 15; CDR3 protein: CASSPLAGYDNEQFF
J gene: TRBJ2-3; V gene: TRBV4-2; CDR3 length: 14; CDR3 protein: CASSQAGNTDTQYF